Listed below are T cell receptor beta chains from one sample, sequenced in a study of blood T cell repertoires in COVID-19. Using immunoSEQ multiplex PCR, the repertoire was profiled, and TCRdb retains in-frame clones only, with some absent. This table holds a few hundred thousand clones, just under 90% found once. Material for sequencing was peripheral blood. Source of these receptors: a woman in her forties or fifties with COVID-19, enrolled during active disease. Each CDR3 is given without its conserved first and last residue.

TRBV12-5,TRBJ2-3,ASGLGGGLNTDTQY
TRBV7-9,TRBJ1-1,ASSLDRIGRGSTEAF
TRBV3-1/TRBV3-2,TRBJ2-1,ASSRYSARRYNEQF
TRBV27,TRBJ2-2,ASSIQGPTGELF
TRBV21-1,TRBJ2-1,ASSMRELTTEVHEQF
TRBV19,TRBJ2-1,ASRKAGGWYNEQF
TRBV11-2,TRBJ2-1,ASSLGLVVDNEQF
TRBV18,TRBJ2-5,ASSLSLAETQY
TRBV5-5,TRBJ1-6,ASSLTENSPLH
TRBV4-2,TRBJ1-2,ASSQELTATNYGYT
TRBV3-1/TRBV3-2,TRBJ2-6,ASSLGPGGSSGANVLT
TRBV7-3,TRBJ2-5,ASSDRGPGETQY
TRBV6-5,TRBJ1-3,ASRSGASRNTIY
TRBV30,TRBJ1-6,AWKDGGWNSPLH
TRBV30,TRBJ1-5,AWRNSGQGRQPQH
TRBV12-5,TRBJ2-5,ASGLPLPETQY
TRBV7-8,TRBJ2-5,ASSLSPLRETQY
TRBV11-2,TRBJ2-5,ASSPGGLAGETQY
TRBV30,TRBJ1-6,AGTRDRHSNSPLH
TRBV6-5,TRBJ1-1,ASSTPYGDTEAF
TRBV6-1,TRBJ2-7,ASSEQSSSYEQY
TRBV4-1,TRBJ1-2,ASSHQQGLAYGYT
TRBV14,TRBJ2-2,ASSQALAGLANTGELF
TRBV30,TRBJ2-7,AWDSGSSYEQY
TRBV7-9,TRBJ2-5,ASQQTQETQY
TRBV4-1,TRBJ2-4,ASSQRGDSLAKNIQY
TRBV6-6,TRBJ2-7,ASSPVQRGGYEQY
TRBV7-9,TRBJ2-7,ASSSIQVSYEQY
TRBV7-2,TRBJ2-3,ASSLSGTGTDTQY
TRBV4-3,TRBJ2-2,ASSQHTGGMNTGELF
TRBV7-2,TRBJ2-1,ASSLGSGNNEQF
TRBV7-9,TRBJ2-1,ASSSQISYNEQF
TRBV6-5,TRBJ2-7,ASSYGLADAYEQY
TRBV29-1,TRBJ1-2,SASLASTGGFGYT
TRBV28,TRBJ1-6,ASSFPKRAHNSPLH
TRBV7-3,TRBJ2-1,ASSSPGERAEQF
TRBV19,TRBJ2-1,ASTEVVSYNEQF
TRBV7-8,TRBJ1-1,ASSLVSRSGTEAF
TRBV4-1,TRBJ2-3,ASSQGLGVDTQY
TRBV27,TRBJ1-5,ASSRTGSNQPQH
TRBV14,TRBJ2-7,ASSQALYEQY
TRBV30,TRBJ2-7,AWQLAGYEQY
TRBV24-1,TRBJ2-7,ATSDSTASSYEQY
TRBV19,TRBJ2-5,ASSRSRAGERETQY
TRBV7-3,TRBJ2-7,ASSVSGSYEQY
TRBV30,TRBJ1-1,VRSGGRRTEAF
TRBV11-2,TRBJ2-3,ASSFRGEGRNTQY
TRBV2,TRBJ2-7,ASTRVASGRFYEQY
TRBV7-8,TRBJ1-5,ASSSGSQNQPQH
TRBV12-3/TRBV12-4,TRBJ1-4,ASGDGEYEKLF
TRBV5-6,TRBJ1-5,ASSTTGSGNQPQH
TRBV29-1,TRBJ2-7,SVGGGGGPVARGYEQY
TRBV11-3,TRBJ2-7,ASSLRDNYEQY
TRBV15,TRBJ2-1,ATSRDNRGRGDEQF
TRBV7-9,TRBJ1-2,ASRGEKQGAHGYT
TRBV29-1,TRBJ2-1,SVDPGANEQF
TRBV7-7,TRBJ1-3,ASSLTGQGNTIY